The 21 T cell receptor beta chains reported below all come from one sample, sequenced in a study of cytomegalovirus exposure and HLA in healthy donors. PCR used 60 Vbeta primers and 13 Jbeta primers. Using immunoSEQ multiplex PCR, the repertoire was profiled, and TCRdb retains in-frame clones only, with some absent. This sample contains around 50,000 clones. The sample taken for sequencing was PBMCs. These receptors all stem from a woman in her 40s in good health and CMV-seronegative.

The V call is TRBV30, the J call TRBJ1-5; 7 positions match TRBD1. The CDR3 totals 17 residues. Germline assignment: CDR1 GTSNPN and CDR2 SVGIG (reference sequence). The V and J ends lost 3 bases and 0 bases, in that order; junction bases with no gene match: 11. CDR3: CAWRTRDSYYSNQPQHF. As DNA, the CDR3 is TGTGCCTGGAGGACCCGGGACAGCTACTATAGCAATCAGCCCCAGCATTTT. The whole variable domain, remainder taken from reference TRBV30 and TRBJ1-5, is SQTIHQWPATLVQPVGSPLSLECTVEGTSNPNLYWYRQAAGRGLQLLFYSVGIGQISSEVPQNLSASRPQDRQFILSSKKLLLSDSGFYLCAWRTRDSYYSNQPQHFGDGTRLSIL.

The chain has TRBV9 and TRBJ1-1; D ambiguous. The CDR3 spans 15 residues. Trimming left V 4 bases short and J 1 base short, with 14 bases between. CDR1 and CDR2 from the germline V gene are SGDLS and YYNGEE. CDR3 sequence: CASSPYGIGNTEAFF. For the CDR3, the DNA is TGTGCCAGCAGCCCCTACGGGATCGGGAACACTGAAGCTTTCTTT. Complete variable domain (other parts from reference TRBV9 and TRBJ1-1): DSGVTQTPKHLITATGQRVTLRCSPRSGDLSVYWYQQSLDQGLQFLIQYYNGEERAKGNILERFSAQQFPDLHSELNLSSLELGDSALYFCASSPYGIGNTEAFFGQGTRLTVV.

The rearrangement joins TRBV4-2 to TRBJ2-7; D is undetermined. The CDR3 runs 16 residues. CDR1 is LGHNA, CDR2 YNFKEQ, per germline. The V end was cut by 0 bases, the J end by 7 bases, with 19 bases between. CDR3 region: CASSQDGVQIPGEQYF. CDR3 sequence (DNA): TGTGCCAGCAGCCAAGACGGAGTCCAAATCCCTGGAGAGCAGTACTTC.

The J gene is TRBJ2-7, the V gene TRBV7-2; 12 bases match TRBD2. This CDR3 has 14 residues. The junction had 7 bases not matched to a gene; V was cut back by 7 bases and J by 6 bases. Germline CDR1 and CDR2: SGHTA and FQGNSA. The CDR3 spells CASMASGGAGEQYF. The CDR3 region has the DNA TGTGCCAGCATGGCTAGCGGGGGGGCGGGCGAGCAGTACTTC.

By frequency, this clone registers medium-sized. The rearrangement joins TRBV9 to TRBJ2-1; possibly TRBD1 for D (6 bases). Germline V gene sequence: CDR1 SGDLS, CDR2 YYNGEE. Trimming cost V 0 bases and J 5 bases, with 12 bases left between them. The CDR3 contains 15 residues. The CDR3 spells CASSVVWTANNEQFF. The DNA for the CDR3 is TGTGCCAGCAGCGTAGTCTGGACAGCGAACAATGAGCAGTTCTTC.

The chain is built from TRBV7-8 and TRBJ1-6; D is possibly TRBD1 (5 bases). Trimming removed 3 bases from V and 5 bases from J, with 14 bases in between. CDR1 and CDR2 (germline): SGHVS, FQNEAQ. There are 16 residues in the CDR3. CDR3 in DNA: TGTGCCAGCAGCTTCCTTTTTGTAGGGGATAATTCACCCCTCCACTTT. It encodes CASSFLFVGDNSPLHF.

The chain joins TRBV28 to TRBJ2-2, with 14 bases identical to TRBD2. The CDR3 sequence is 16 residues long. Germline CDR1 MDHEN, CDR2 SYDVKM. V shed 6 bases and J 6 bases; nucleotides not matched to a gene: 6. CDR3 nucleotide sequence: TGTGCCAGCAGGTCGGGACTAGCGGGAGTTGCCGGGGAGCTGTTTTTT. Protein product: CASRSGLAGVAGELFF. Drawing the rest from reference TRBV28 and TRBJ2-2, the complete variable domain is DVKVTQSSRYLVKRTGEKVFLECVQDMDHENMFWYRQDPGLGLRLIYFSYDVKMKEKGDIPEGYSVSREKKERFSLILESASTNQTSMYLCASRSGLAGVAGELFFGEGSRLTVL.

The genes are TRBV10-2 and TRBJ1-1; D may be TRBD1 (5 bases). Trimming shortened V by 6 bases and J by 6 bases, and 17 bases separated the two germline ends. The germline V gene has CDR1 WSHSY and CDR2 SAAADI. The CDR3 has 14 residues. The CDR3 protein is CASSHRFGAAEAFF. Written as DNA, the CDR3 is TGCGCCAGCAGCCACAGGTTTGGTGCGGCTGAAGCTTTCTTT.

The chain links TRBV4-1 to TRBJ2-1; 9 bases map to TRBD2. CDR1 MGHRA and CDR2 YSYEKL come from the germline V gene. The junction had 5 bases not matched to a gene; V was cut back by 3 bases and J by 5 bases. The CDR3 spans 15 residues. The CDR3 region has the DNA TGCGCCAGCAGCCAGGAGCGGGAGGCCCACAATGAGCAGTTCTTC. Its protein product is CASSQEREAHNEQFF.

CDR3 in DNA: TGTGCCAGCAGTCACGACAGGGTAGGAGGTACTGAAGCTTTCTTT. This encodes CASSHDRVGGTEAFF. The chain combines TRBV28 with TRBJ1-1; 7 bases match TRBD1. Germline V gene sequence: CDR1 MDHEN, CDR2 SYDVKM. This CDR3 has 15 amino acids. The J segment lost 5 bases and the V segment lost 5 bases, leaving 11 bases of the junction unmatched. The whole variable domain, filled in from reference TRBV28 and TRBJ1-1, reads DVKVTQSSRYLVKRTGEKVFLECVQDMDHENMFWYRQDPGLGLRLIYFSYDVKMKEKGDIPEGYSVSREKKERFSLILESASTNQTSMYLCASSHDRVGGTEAFFGQGTRLTVV.

CDR3 DNA sequence: TGTGCCAGCAGCGTGAGCTCCTATAATTCACCCCTCCACTTT. Its protein product is CASSVSSYNSPLHF. The chain links TRBV5-6 to TRBJ1-6; no clear D gene. CDR1 and CDR2 from the germline V gene are SGHDT and YYEEEE. CDR3 size: 14 residues. V lost 4 bases and J lost 0, with 5 bases in between. The full variable domain, with the rest looked up from reference TRBV5-6 and TRBJ1-6, is DAGVTQSPTHLIKTRGQQVTLRCSPKSGHDTVSWYQQALGQGPQFIFQYYEEEERQRGNFPDRFSGHQFPNYSSELNVNALLLGDSALYLCASSVSSYNSPLHFGNGTRLTVT.

CDR3 DNA: TGTGCCAGCAGCTTAGACTCCACTGAAGCTTTCTTT. Translating it yields CASSLDSTEAFF. The rearrangement joins TRBV11-2 to TRBJ1-1; D is unresolved. Trimming left V 0 bases short and J 4 bases short, with 3 bases between. CDR3 length: 12 amino acids. From germline, CDR1 is SGHAT and CDR2 FQNNGV.

The genes are TRBV4-2 and TRBJ1-1; no definite D call. CDR3 size: 14 residues. Looked up from germline, CDR1 is LGHNA and CDR2 is YNFKEQ. V was cut by 4 bases and J by 0 bases, with 9 bases left in between. DNA of the CDR3: TGTGCCAGCAGCCCCACCGACATGAACACTGAAGCTTTCTTT. Translation: CASSPTDMNTEAFF.

V is TRBV5-1 and J is TRBJ2-5; 11 bases match TRBD2. The DNA end lines up better with TRBJ2-7; the J call may be wrong. This CDR3 is built from 14 residues. Germline V gene data show CDR1 as SGHRS and CDR2 as YFSETQ. CDR3 DNA: TGCGCCAGCAGCTTTAGCGGGAGGGAGGTCGAGCAGTACTTC. This sequence encodes CASSFSGREVEQYF.

This sequence joins TRBV29-1 and TRBJ2-5, with D maybe TRBD1 (6 bases). The CDR3 totals 12 residues. V was pared by 7 bases and J by 1 base, with 10 bases between. Per the germline V gene, CDR1 is SQVTM and CDR2 is ANQGSEA. The DNA for the CDR3 is TGCAGCGCAGGACAGATCCAAGAGACCCAGTACTTC. Protein product: CSAGQIQETQYF.

The chain is built from TRBV5-5 and TRBJ1-6; 9 bases fit TRBD1. The trim removed 3 bases at V and 0 bases at J, leaving 1 base unmatched. Per germline, CDR1 SGHKS and CDR2 YYEKEE (reference sequence). The CDR3 runs to 16 residues. The CDR3 DNA reads as TGTGCCAGCAGCTCACAGGGGGCCTCCTATAATTCACCCCTCCACTTT. This translates into CASSSQGASYNSPLHF.

J is TRBJ1-5 and V is TRBV28; D gene unclear. Germline V gene lookup returns CDR1 MDHEN and CDR2 SYDVKM. This CDR3 comprises 15 residues. V was shortened by 4 bases and J by 5 bases, with 15 bases between the two germline ends. The CDR3 DNA follows: TGTGCCAGCAGTTCCTCGGCCAGGAATGATCAGCCCCAGCATTTT. Translated: CASSSSARNDQPQHF.

The CDR3, as DNA: TGTGCCAGCAGTAACCCCCTAGAGCTCTACAATGAGCAGTTCTTC. The encoded protein is CASSNPLELYNEQFF. The genes are TRBV6-5 and TRBJ2-1; D is unresolved. Germline V CDR1 and CDR2: MNHEY, SVGAGI. The CDR3 has 15 residues. V lost 5 bases to trimming and J lost 3 bases, with 14 bases between them.

V gene TRBV5-1 combines with J gene TRBJ1-4; 9 positions agree with TRBD1. Trimming cost V 1 base and J 0 bases; bases outside gene matches: 7. The CDR3 is 18 residues long. Germline lookup yields CDR1 SGHRS and CDR2 YFSETQ. CDR3 sequence reads: CASSLTGTGLATNEKLFF. The CDR3 nucleotides read TGCGCCAGCAGCTTGACCGGGACAGGGCTGGCAACTAATGAAAAACTGTTTTTT.

The chain's CDR3 is CASSIQGETQYF. The CDR3 bases are TGTGCCAGTAGTATCCAGGGAGAGACCCAGTACTTC. This chain uses TRBV19 with TRBJ2-5; a possible D gene is TRBD1 (5 bases). V was pared by 3 bases and J by 4 bases, with 6 bases between. Germline CDR1 is LNHDA and CDR2 is SQIVND (reference sequence). There are 12 residues in the CDR3.

This chain links TRBV7-8 with TRBJ1-5; unclear D gene. Germline V gene sequence: CDR1 SGHVS, CDR2 FQNEAQ. V lost 1 base, J lost 8 bases, and 9 bases lay in between. The CDR3 runs to 13 residues. CDR3 amino acids: CASSLGVYEPQHF. CDR3 nucleotides: TGTGCCAGCAGCTTAGGTGTATATGAGCCCCAGCATTTT.